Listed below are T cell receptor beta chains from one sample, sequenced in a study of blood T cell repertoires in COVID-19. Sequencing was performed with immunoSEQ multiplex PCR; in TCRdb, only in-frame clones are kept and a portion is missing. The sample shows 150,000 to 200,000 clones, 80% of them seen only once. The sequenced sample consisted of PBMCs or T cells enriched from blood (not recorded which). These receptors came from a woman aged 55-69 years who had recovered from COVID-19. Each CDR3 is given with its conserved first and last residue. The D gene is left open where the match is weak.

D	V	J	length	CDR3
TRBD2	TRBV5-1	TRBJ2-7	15	CASSLVASGEYEQYF
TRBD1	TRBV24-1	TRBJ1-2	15	CATSDSDRVWHGYTF
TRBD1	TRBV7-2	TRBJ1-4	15	CASSLGGQHNEKLFF
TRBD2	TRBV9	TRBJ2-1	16	CASSALASGAYNEQFF
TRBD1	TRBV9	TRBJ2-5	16	CASSGTGGRSQETQYF
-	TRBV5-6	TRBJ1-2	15	CASSLILDINYGYTF
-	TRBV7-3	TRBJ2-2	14	CASNVGGPTGELFF
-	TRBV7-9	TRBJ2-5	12	CASSLVRETQYF
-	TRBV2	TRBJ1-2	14	CASFMTGTNYGYTF
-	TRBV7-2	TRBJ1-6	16	CASSPPRDSYNSPLHF
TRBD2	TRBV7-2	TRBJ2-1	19	CASSLRTSDGMSSYNEQFF
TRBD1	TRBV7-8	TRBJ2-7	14	CASSLKTGPYEQYF
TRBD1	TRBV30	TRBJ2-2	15	CAWSLRDRDAGELFF
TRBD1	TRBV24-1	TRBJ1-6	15	CATSETGKSNSPLHF
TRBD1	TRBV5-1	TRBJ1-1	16	CASSFGQVVGSTEAFF
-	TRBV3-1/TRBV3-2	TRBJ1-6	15	CASSQGTRNNSPLHF
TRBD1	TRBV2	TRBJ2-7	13	CASIRQGAYEQYF
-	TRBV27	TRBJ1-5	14	CASSLQGPNQPQHF
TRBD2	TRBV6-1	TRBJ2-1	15	CASSDLSGGINEQFF
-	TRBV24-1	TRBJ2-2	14	CATKAQGETGELFF
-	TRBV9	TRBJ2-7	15	CASSVGVLGSSEQYF
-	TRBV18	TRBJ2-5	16	CASSKGSSTLQETQYF
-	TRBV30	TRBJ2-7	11	CAWRRGLEQYF
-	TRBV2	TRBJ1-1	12	CASTGKYTEAFF
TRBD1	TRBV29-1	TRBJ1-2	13	CSASSGTDYGYTF
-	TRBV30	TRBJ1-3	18	CAWTGSWGRSSSGNTIYF
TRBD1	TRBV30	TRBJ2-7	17	CAWSVNVPGTGFYEQYF
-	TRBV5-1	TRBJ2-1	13	CASSLDRYNEQFF
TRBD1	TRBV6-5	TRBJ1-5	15	CASRGDREVIQPQHF
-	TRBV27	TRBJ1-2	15	CASSHPVGGIYGYTF
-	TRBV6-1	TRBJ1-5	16	CASSEKAGLGNQPQHF
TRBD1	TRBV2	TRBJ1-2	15	CASSDPQGGNYGYTF
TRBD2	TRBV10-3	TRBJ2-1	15	CAISETTSGGNEQFF
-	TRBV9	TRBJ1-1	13	CASSVAPSTEAFF
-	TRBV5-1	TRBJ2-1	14	CASSIGQSANEQFF
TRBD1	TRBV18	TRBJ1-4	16	CASSLLSGQGNEKLFF
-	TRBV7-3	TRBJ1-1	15	CASSSEAGVYTEAFF